Listed below are T cell receptor beta chains from one sample, sequenced in a study of blood T cell repertoires in COVID-19. TCRdb keeps only in-frame clones here, not all; method: immunoSEQ multiplex PCR. Here the sample spans tens of thousands of clones, under 80% being singletons. The source material was peripheral blood. These receptors came from a human donor in a cohort sampled during active COVID-19. CDR3s include the opening cysteine and the closing phenylalanine or tryptophan. Fields, in order: clone size, D gene, V gene, J gene, CDR3 protein, CDR3 DNA. A D gene is named only where the DNA matches it firmly. Only part of the rows carry a size: once, few, many, or a class if the clone is expanded.

-	-	TRBV12-3/TRBV12-4	TRBJ2-3	CASSLSRDDTQYF	TGTGCCAGCAGTTTGTCGAGGGATGACACGCAGTATTTT
-	TRBD1	TRBV10-3	TRBJ2-1	CAISEPDRGSGEQFF	TGTGCCATCAGTGAGCCGGACAGGGGTTCGGGTGAGCAGTTCTTC
-	-	TRBV9	TRBJ2-1	CASSQGPPDEQFF	TGTGCCAGCAGCCAGGGTCCCCCAGATGAGCAGTTCTTC
-	-	TRBV11-2	TRBJ1-1	CASSLTRGTEAFF	TGTGCCAGCAGCTTAACGAGGGGGACTGAAGCTTTCTTT
-	-	TRBV19	TRBJ2-2	CASIFREEATGELFF	TGTGCCAGTATCTTCAGGGAGGAGGCGACCGGGGAGCTGTTTTTT
-	TRBD1	TRBV10-1	TRBJ1-1	CASRSTGEDTEAFF	TGCGCCAGCAGGTCCACAGGGGAGGACACTGAAGCTTTCTTT
-	-	TRBV30	TRBJ1-1	CARSERGTEAFF	TGTGCCCGTTCAGAGCGGGGCACTGAAGCTTTCTTT
-	TRBD1	TRBV7-9	TRBJ2-7	CASSPDRDRDEQYF	TGTGCCAGCAGTCCCGACAGGGATAGAGACGAGCAGTACTTC
-	-	TRBV5-5	TRBJ2-7	CASSLGNTYEQYF	TGTGCCAGCAGCTTGGGTAACACCTACGAGCAGTACTTC
-	-	TRBV5-6	TRBJ2-3	CASSPDRGKGAQYF	TGTGCCAGCAGCCCGGATAGGGGTAAAGGAGCGCAGTATTTT
-	TRBD2	TRBV28	TRBJ2-5	CASSLSGLAGRETQYF	TGTGCCAGCAGTTTATCGGGACTAGCGGGCCGTGAGACCCAGTACTTC
few	TRBD1	TRBV11-2	TRBJ2-1	CASSLRTGSSYNEQFF	TGTGCCAGCAGCTTACGGACAGGGAGTTCCTACAATGAGCAGTTCTTC
few	TRBD2	TRBV7-3	TRBJ2-1	CASSLGTSGGDEQFF	TGTGCCAGCAGCTTAGGGACTAGCGGGGGAGATGAGCAGTTCTTC